The 18 T cell receptor beta chains reported below all come from one sample, sequenced in a study of T cell responses to AZD1222 COVID-19 vaccine. Assay: immunoSEQ multiplex PCR; the TCRdb copy retains only in-frame clones and omits some. Of about 54,000 clones in the sample, roughly nine tenths were seen once. The material was peripheral blood, obtained 28 days after the second AZD1222 dose. These receptors were obtained from an adult who received the AZD1222 COVID-19 vaccine.

This clone has only a few counts. V and J are TRBV19 and TRBJ2-2; the D is unclear. The CDR3 runs 11 residues. Germline V gene lookup returns CDR1 LNHDA and CDR2 SQIVND (reference sequence). With 7 bases removed from V and 8 bases from J, the gap between germline ends came to 8 bases. Written as DNA, the CDR3 is TGTGCCAGTAACTTAGGGGGGGAGCTGTTTTTT. This codes for CASNLGGELFF.

The rearrangement uses TRBV6-5 and TRBJ2-7; D gene uncertain. In germline, CDR1 is MNHEY, CDR2 SVGAGI. The CDR3 loop spans 13 amino acids. V lost 6 bases, J lost 0 bases, and 9 bases lay in between. CDR3 coding DNA: TGTGCCAGCAGGGTGGGTAACTCCTACGAGCAGTACTTC. Protein sequence: CASRVGNSYEQYF.

In regard to this clone: Other DNA sequences within the sample encode an identical CDR3. V is TRBV6-5 and J is TRBJ2-6; a weak D match, TRBD2 (6 bases). CDR1 MNHEY and CDR2 SVGAGI come from the germline V gene. The ends were cut back, 5 bases at V and 2 bases at J, with 7 bases in the middle. The CDR3 length is 14 residues. Written as DNA, the CDR3 is TGTGCCAGCAGTACGGGAGCTGGGGCCAACGTCCTGACTTTC. It specifies CASSTGAGANVLTF.

This clone was seen a single time. The chain couples TRBV7-2 to TRBJ2-4, with TRBD2 as a possible D gene (6 bases). This CDR3 has 14 residues. Trimming took off 4 bases at V and 6 bases at J, with 13 bases between the two ends. Germline CDR1 and CDR2: SGHTA and FQGNSA. The CDR3 DNA reads as TGTGCCAGCAGCTCGGTGGGGGGTGGAAACATTCAGTACTTC. It translates to CASSSVGGGNIQYF. The whole variable domain, filled in from reference TRBV7-2 and TRBJ2-4, reads GAGVSQSPSNKVTEKGKDVELRCDPISGHTALYWYRQSLGQGLEFLIYFQGNSAPDKSGLPSDRFSAERTGGSVSTLTIQRTQQEDSAVYLCASSSVGGGNIQYFGAGTRLSVL.

This chain joins TRBV7-9 and TRBJ2-5; no definite D call. V lost 3 bases and J 2 bases, leaving 10 bases between the germline ends. The length of the CDR3 is 14 residues. Per germline, CDR1 SEHNR and CDR2 FQNEAQ (reference sequence). For the CDR3, the DNA is TGTGCCAGCAGCTTTGCTTTAGGGCAAGAGACCCAGTACTTC. Translation: CASSFALGQETQYF.

In regard to this clone: At one of its ends the junction is not consistent with the germline gene, which may arise from a read error. The V call is TRBV7-7, the J call TRBJ2-5; 7 bases are a match to TRBD1. CDR3 size: 14 residues. Per germline, CDR1 SSHAT and CDR2 FNYEAQ (reference sequence). CDR3 residues: CASSPDRVQETQYF. Written as DNA, the CDR3 is TGTGCTAGCAGCCCCGACAGGGTCCAAGAGACCCAGTACTTC.

This clone showed up just once. V gene TRBV12-3 or TRBV12-4 combines with J gene TRBJ1-1; weak D call: TRBD1 (6 bases). Trimming removed 5 bases at V and 8 bases at J, with 12 bases between. The CDR3 consists of 12 residues. The CDR3 here is CASSTGTWEAFF. The CDR3 DNA is TGTGCCAGCAGTACAGGGACCTGGGAAGCTTTCTTT.

The chain joins TRBV6-2 or TRBV6-3 to TRBJ1-5, with 12 nucleotides matching TRBD1. V trimming: 2 bases; J trimming: 4 bases; junction bases outside the gene matches: 3. CDR1 is MNHEY and CDR2 is SVGEGT in the germline V gene. This CDR3 is built from 16 residues. DNA for the CDR3: TGTGCCAGCAGTTACGAGGGACAGGGGGCGAATCAGCCCCAGCATTTT. It is translated as CASSYEGQGANQPQHF.

The V gene is TRBV30, the J gene TRBJ2-3; D may be TRBD1 or TRBD2 (5 bases each). Germline V lookup: CDR1 GTSNPN, CDR2 SVGIG (reference sequence). V was clipped by 5 bases and J by 6 bases, with 9 bases between them. This CDR3 is built from 11 residues. The CDR3 is CAWGRGDTQYF. CDR3 sequence (DNA): TGTGCCTGGGGACGGGGCGATACGCAGTATTTT.

The chain carries TRBV5-1 and TRBJ2-1, with 7 bases aligning to TRBD2. The germline CDR1 and CDR2 sequences are SGHRS and YFSETQ. With 3 bases clipped from V and 2 bases from J, the junction kept 5 bases outside the gene matches. The CDR3 extends over 15 amino acids. CDR3 loop: CASSSERGTYNEQFF. In nucleotides, the CDR3 is TGCGCCAGCAGCTCCGAGCGGGGAACCTACAATGAGCAGTTCTTC.

This clone is medium-sized (0.01 to 0.1%) by share. The chain recombines TRBV3-1 (or the pseudogene TRBV3-2) with TRBJ2-1; TRBD2 matches 9 bases. Germline lookup yields CDR1 LGHDT and CDR2 YNNKEL (reference sequence). The ends lost 4 bases at V and 7 bases at J; junction bases unmatched: 2. This CDR3 has 13 amino acids. DNA of the CDR3: TGTGCCAGCAGCCGGGGACTAGCAAATGAGCAGTTCTTC. It yields the protein CASSRGLANEQFF.

This chain uses TRBV15 with TRBJ1-3, with D possibly matching TRBD1 (5 bases). Germline V gene data show CDR1 as LNHNV and CDR2 as YYDKDF (reference sequence). V shed 6 bases and J shed 0 bases, with 12 bases lying between them. The CDR3 has 15 residues. The CDR3 coding sequence is TGTGCCACCAGAGATGGGGCTCACTCTGGAAACACCATATATTTT. Amino acid sequence: CATRDGAHSGNTIYF.

The genes are TRBV9 and TRBJ2-2; 7 nucleotides match TRBD2. The CDR3 has 16 amino acids. Germline CDR1 reads SGDLS; CDR2 reads YYNGEE. V shed 0 bases, J shed 2 bases, and the junction held 4 bases outside the gene matches. The CDR3 DNA sequence: TGTGCCAGCAGCGTAGCTTCTAGCGGTAACACCGGGGAGCTGTTTTTT. Its protein is CASSVASSGNTGELFF. The whole variable domain, filled in from reference TRBV9 and TRBJ2-2, reads DSGVTQTPKHLITATGQRVTLRCSPRSGDLSVYWYQQSLDQGLQFLIQYYNGEERAKGNILERFSAQQFPDLHSELNLSSLELGDSALYFCASSVASSGNTGELFFGEGSRLTVL.

The rearrangement uses TRBV11-3 and TRBJ2-1, with 14 bases lining up with TRBD2. Germline CDR1 reads SGHNT; CDR2 reads YENEEA. The CDR3 is 14 residues long. V shed 5 bases and J 9 bases; nucleotides not matched to a gene: 3. CDR3 DNA: TGTGCCAGCAGCAGCGGGACTAGCGGGGGTGAGCAGTTCTTC. Translation gives CASSSGTSGGEQFF.

The chain recombines TRBV30 with TRBJ1-2; D uncertain. CDR3 size: 12 residues. The germline V and J ends were trimmed by 4 bases and 6 bases, with 12 bases remaining between them. CDR1 and CDR2 (germline): GTSNPN, SVGIG (reference sequence). CDR3 nucleotide sequence: TGTGCCTGGAATCTGGGGAATAATGGCTACACCTTC. This codes for CAWNLGNNGYTF.

The chain employs TRBV7-9 and TRBJ1-1; D unclear. CDR1 SEHNR and CDR2 FQNEAQ come from the germline V gene (reference sequence). The V end was cut by 2 bases, the J end by 0 bases, with 10 bases between. CDR3 length: 15 amino acids. The DNA for the CDR3 is TGTGCCAGCAGCTTAATGGGAGGCATGAACACTGAAGCTTTCTTT. This codes for CASSLMGGMNTEAFF.

The chain has TRBV30 and TRBJ2-3; D not certain. Trimming removed 0 bases at V and 3 bases at J, with 7 bases between. Germline assignment: CDR1 GTSNPN and CDR2 SVGIG (reference sequence). This CDR3 has 13 amino acids. The CDR3 protein is CAWSVQLTDTQYF. CDR3 nucleotides: TGTGCCTGGAGTGTTCAGTTGACAGATACGCAGTATTTT.

The V and J genes are TRBV7-9 and TRBJ2-6; D call uncertain. This CDR3 contains 14 residues. Germline lookup yields CDR1 SEHNR and CDR2 FQNEAQ (reference sequence). Trimming left V 3 bases short and J 0 bases short, with 3 bases between. The CDR3 DNA follows: TGTGCCAGCAGCTTGAGCTCTGGGGCCAACGTCCTGACTTTC. It yields the protein CASSLSSGANVLTF.